This entry lists 30 T cell receptor beta chains sequenced from one sample in a study of shared clonotypes between healthy human individuals. Libraries were prepared by immunoSEQ multiplex PCR; TCRdb keeps only in-frame clonotypes and omits some of them. The sample records a few million clones, roughly nine tenths being singletons. Sample: naive CD4+ T cells sorted from blood. Documented subset: CD45RA+ positively selected. Receptor source: a man aged 18 to 30 in good health.

This clone was observed a single time. CDR3 residues: CASSQAAALQETQYF. The CDR3 DNA is TGTGCCAGCAGCCAAGCAGCAGCGTTGCAAGAGACCCAGTACTTC. The chain is built from TRBV4-2 and TRBJ2-5; no definite D call. Germline loops: CDR1 LGHNA, CDR2 YNFKEQ. The ends were cut back, 1 base at V and 2 bases at J, with 11 bases in the middle. This CDR3 contains 15 residues.

V gene TRBV19 combines with J gene TRBJ1-3; TRBD1 aligns across 9 bases. Germline CDR1 LNHDA, CDR2 SQIVND (reference sequence). Losses at the gene ends were 8 bases for V and 1 base for J; bases not matched to a gene: 3. There are 14 residues in the CDR3. The CDR3 sequence: CASSGTGSGNTIYF. The CDR3 region has the DNA TGTGCCAGTTCGGGGACAGGGTCTGGAAACACCATATATTTT.

V usage is TRBV9 and J usage is TRBJ2-2; no definite D call. Germline V gene sequence: CDR1 SGDLS, CDR2 YYNGEE. V lost 4 bases and J lost 5, with 9 bases in between. The CDR3 loop spans 13 amino acids. CDR3 nucleotide sequence: TGTGCCAGCAGCCCCATCCCAACCGGGGAGCTGTTTTTT. Translating it yields CASSPIPTGELFF.

This rearrangement joins TRBV6-1 to TRBJ1-2; 7 nucleotides agree with TRBD1. Germline V gene data show CDR1 as MNHNS and CDR2 as SASEGT. After removal of 5 bases from V and 3 bases from J, the junction contained 6 bases not matched to a gene. The CDR3 totals 14 residues. Written as DNA, the CDR3 is TGTGCCAGCAGTATACAGGGGTACGACTATGGCTACACCTTC. Translated, it gives CASSIQGYDYGYTF.

The V and J genes are TRBV30 and TRBJ1-4, with D possibly TRBD1 on 5 matching bases. CDR1 GTSNPN and CDR2 SVGIG come from the germline V gene (reference sequence). This CDR3 spans 13 amino acids. Trimming pared 4 bases from V and 8 bases from J, leaving 14 bases between. In DNA, the CDR3 is TGTGCCTGGAATCGCGGGACGGTCGAAAAACTGTTTTTT. This gives the protein CAWNRGTVEKLFF.

The rearrangement links TRBV2 to TRBJ2-1; 9 bases are a match to TRBD2. The CDR3 runs to 14 residues. Germline CDR1 and CDR2: SNHLY and FYNNEI. Trimming removed 1 base from V and 12 bases from J; junction bases left unmatched: 7. The DNA for the CDR3 is TGTGCCAGCAGTGAAGAACTAGCGGGCCCACGGCAGTTCTTC. Translated, it gives CASSEELAGPRQFF. The full variable domain, completed using reference TRBV2 and TRBJ2-1, is EPEVTQTPSHQVTQMGQEVILRCVPISNHLYFYWYRQILGQKVEFLVSFYNNEISEKSEIFDDQFSVERPDGSNFTLKIRSTKLEDSAMYFCASSEELAGPRQFFGPGTRLTVL.

J is TRBJ2-7 and V is TRBV5-4, with 7 nucleotides matching TRBD1. Germline CDR1 reads SGHNT; CDR2 reads YYREEE (reference sequence). The CDR3 contains 11 residues. V shed 4 bases, J shed 8 bases, and the junction held 3 bases outside the gene matches. CDR3 in amino acids: CASSVQGQQYF. The CDR3 bases are TGTGCCAGCAGCGTACAGGGGCAGCAGTACTTC.

In the case of this clone: The same CDR3 also results from other DNA sequences found in this sample. This chain joins TRBV4-1 and TRBJ1-4, with D perhaps matching TRBD1 (5 bases). The germline V and J ends were trimmed by 3 bases and 4 bases, with 9 bases remaining between them. CDR3 length equals 14 residues. Per the germline V gene, CDR1 is MGHRA and CDR2 is YSYEKL. The DNA of the CDR3 is TGCGCCAGCAGCCATGGGACGGGTAATGAAAAACTGTTTTTT. Translating gives CASSHGTGNEKLFF.

V usage is TRBV7-9 and J usage is TRBJ2-5; TRBD2 aligns across 13 bases. CDR3 length equals 15 residues. V was pared by 3 bases and J by 4 bases, with 2 bases of the junction left unmatched. The germline CDR1 and CDR2 sequences are SEHNR and FQNEAQ (reference sequence). CDR3 amino acids: CASSLTSGRIETQYF. CDR3 sequence (DNA): TGTGCCAGCAGCTTGACTAGCGGGAGGATAGAGACCCAGTACTTC. Filled out from reference TRBV7-9 and TRBJ2-5, the complete variable domain reads DTGVSQNPRHKITKRGQNVTFRCDPISEHNRLYWYRQTLGQGPEFLTYFQNEAQLEKSRLLSDRFSAERPKGSFSTLEIQRTEQGDSAMYLCASSLTSGRIETQYFGPGTRLLVL.

The rearrangement uses TRBV25-1 and TRBJ1-2, with D hard to call. V lost 4 bases to trimming and J lost 7 bases, with 16 bases between them. The length of the CDR3 is 14 residues. Germline values: CDR1 MGHDK, CDR2 SYGVNS. DNA of the CDR3: TGTGCCAGCAGTGGTCTCCAAACATGGGCTGGCTACACCTTC. It specifies CASSGLQTWAGYTF.

This clone appeared a single time. The chain is built from TRBV29-1 and TRBJ2-1; a weak D match, TRBD2 (6 bases). Trimming left V 3 bases short and J 8 bases short, with 11 bases between. Germline V lookup: CDR1 SQVTM, CDR2 ANQGSEA. The CDR3 consists of 12 residues. CDR3 protein: CSVDRGRYEQFF. The CDR3 region has the DNA TGCAGCGTTGACCGGGGGAGGTATGAGCAGTTCTTC.

Comments on this clone: The sample has other DNA sequences that encode this CDR3 too. The V and J genes are TRBV5-1 and TRBJ2-3; D gene ambiguous. Looked up from germline, CDR1 is SGHRS and CDR2 is YFSETQ. V was clipped by 0 bases and J by 5 bases, with 4 bases between them. This CDR3 has 12 amino acids. The CDR3, as DNA: TGCGCCAGCAGCTTGGATGGAGATACGCAGTATTTT. Translated: CASSLDGDTQYF.

The CDR3, as DNA: TGTGCCAGCAGTTACTCGGACAGGTTTAACTATGGCTACACCTTC. Translation gives CASSYSDRFNYGYTF. J is TRBJ1-2 and V is TRBV6-6, with TRBD1 identical over 7 bases. The V and J ends lost 0 bases and 1 base, in that order; junction bases with no gene match: 2. Germline CDR1 is MNHNY and CDR2 is SVGAGI (reference sequence). CDR3 length equals 15 residues.

As to this clone: Mismatch with germline at one junction end may stem from a read error. The CDR3 region is CASSLVGYEQCF. The CDR3 DNA follows: TGTGCCAGCAGCCTAGTGGGATACGAGCAGTGCTTC. The chain carries TRBV7-2 and TRBJ2-7, with D unresolved. CDR3 size: 12 residues. Germline V gives CDR1 SGHTA, CDR2 FQGNSA.

The gene calls are TRBV7-2 and TRBJ2-2; TRBD1 matches 8 bases. The junction had 15 bases not matched to a gene; V was cut back by 0 bases and J by 9 bases. The CDR3 has 18 amino acids. Looked up from germline, CDR1 is SGHTA and CDR2 is FQGNSA. This CDR3 reads CASSLALIFGQGNRELFF. The CDR3 region has the DNA TGTGCCAGCAGCTTAGCGCTAATTTTCGGACAGGGTAACAGGGAGCTGTTTTTT.

The V gene is TRBV7-8, the J gene TRBJ1-2; D gene uncertain. CDR3 length equals 13 residues. Germline lookup yields CDR1 SGHVS and CDR2 FQNEAQ. Trimming cost V 3 bases and J 2 bases, with 7 bases left between them. The CDR3 coding sequence is TGTGCCAGCAGCTTCGAAGTCAACTATGGCTACACCTTC. Protein sequence: CASSFEVNYGYTF.

This chain joins TRBV29-1 and TRBJ1-1; 12 bases line up with TRBD1. CDR1 and CDR2 (germline): SQVTM, ANQGSEA. The length of the CDR3 is 15 residues. CDR3 residues: CTRPPGTGGQIEAFF. DNA of the CDR3: TGCACCCGTCCCCCCGGGACAGGGGGCCAAATTGAAGCTTTCTTT.

Only a few counts were recorded for this clone. The chain links TRBV28 to TRBJ1-2; 7 positions match TRBD1. Trimming removed 7 bases from V and 2 bases from J; junction bases left unmatched: 10. Germline CDR1 reads MDHEN; CDR2 reads SYDVKM. The CDR3 is 15 amino acids. The CDR3 nucleotides read TGTGCCAGCACCGTACTTCAAGGGGGCAACTATGGCTACACCTTC. Its protein is CASTVLQGGNYGYTF.

The genes are TRBV2 and TRBJ1-1, with TRBD1 matching 9 bases. CDR3 length: 13 residues. Per germline, CDR1 SNHLY and CDR2 FYNNEI. The ends lost 7 bases at V and 7 bases at J; junction bases unmatched: 7. The CDR3 bases are TGTGCCAGCAACCGGGACAGGGACCTTGAAGCTTTCTTT. Its translation: CASNRDRDLEAFF.

CDR3 nucleotide sequence: TGTGCCAGCAGCTTTAGGCGTGTCGGGACAGGGGGCACAGATACGCAGTATTTT. Translated: CASSFRRVGTGGTDTQYF. V and J are TRBV11-3 and TRBJ2-3, with TRBD1 matching 10 bases. Germline-derived CDR1 and CDR2 are SGHNT and YENEEA. CDR3 length: 18 residues. Trimming took 3 bases from V and 1 from J; bases not matched to a gene: 10.

The chain uses TRBV7-2 and TRBJ2-1; D is uncertain. Germline CDR1 SGHTA, CDR2 FQGNSA. The germline V and J ends were trimmed by 1 base and 9 bases, with 7 bases remaining between them. CDR3 length: 12 amino acids. The CDR3 DNA reads as TGTGCCAGCAGCTTAGTCGTGGGTGAGCAGTTCTTC. Residues: CASSLVVGEQFF.

On this clone: The sample contains more than one DNA sequence encoding this CDR3. This chain connects TRBV6-6 to TRBJ1-2, with 12 bases that match TRBD1. This CDR3 has 15 amino acids. Germline lookup yields CDR1 MNHNY and CDR2 SVGAGI (reference sequence). V gave up 0 bases and J gave up 7 bases; unmatched junction bases: 3. The CDR3 sequence: CASSYSGQGAGGYTF. The CDR3, as DNA: TGTGCCAGCAGTTACTCGGGACAGGGGGCAGGTGGCTACACCTTC.

The chain combines TRBV9 with TRBJ1-6; no clear D gene. The CDR3 has 16 amino acids. Looked up from germline, CDR1 is SGDLS and CDR2 is YYNGEE. The ends were cut back, 0 bases at V and 2 bases at J, with 9 bases in the middle. CDR3 DNA: TGTGCCAGCAGCGTAGGGGGTTTCGCCTATAATTCACCCCTCCACTTT. Its translation: CASSVGGFAYNSPLHF.

The chain joins TRBV7-9 to TRBJ2-2; 7 bases align to TRBD1. The CDR3 has 15 amino acids. Germline loops: CDR1 SEHNR, CDR2 FQNEAQ (reference sequence). Trimming removed 5 bases from V and 1 base from J; junction bases left unmatched: 4. CDR3 loop: CASSPTGKNTGELFF. CDR3 bases: TGTGCCAGCAGCCCGACAGGGAAGAACACCGGGGAGCTGTTTTTT.

The chain couples TRBV4-1 to TRBJ2-6, with 7 nucleotides matching TRBD1. The CDR3 contains 17 residues. The trim removed 4 bases at V and 3 bases at J, leaving 9 bases unmatched. In germline, CDR1 is MGHRA, CDR2 YSYEKL. DNA of the CDR3: TGCGCCAGCAGCCTCATTACAGGGGTAGGTGGGGCCAACGTCCTGACTTTC. It translates to CASSLITGVGGANVLTF.

The J gene is TRBJ1-3, the V gene TRBV9; no clear D gene. V lost 3 bases and J 3 bases, leaving 19 bases between the germline ends. Germline lookup yields CDR1 SGDLS and CDR2 YYNGEE. This CDR3 comprises 17 residues. CDR3 sequence reads: CASSAGPGRELGNTIYF. The CDR3 bases are TGTGCCAGCAGCGCGGGCCCTGGACGTGAGCTTGGAAACACCATATATTTT.

V and J are TRBV5-4 and TRBJ1-2; TRBD1 aligns across 7 bases. CDR1 and CDR2 (germline): SGHNT, YYREEE (reference sequence). V trimming: 3 bases; J trimming: 4 bases; junction bases outside the gene matches: 9. The CDR3 extends over 15 amino acids. The CDR3 here is CASSSGGPGGYGYTF. Here the CDR3 DNA reads TGTGCCAGCAGCTCCGGGGGGCCAGGGGGCTATGGCTACACCTTC.

The chain couples TRBV5-3 to TRBJ2-5, with D uncertain. TRBV5-3 is reported as an ORF; its role is uncertain. This CDR3 contains 11 residues. The germline V and J ends were trimmed by 4 bases and 4 bases, with 5 bases remaining between them. The CDR3 reads CARSEGETQYF. The CDR3 DNA follows: TGTGCCAGAAGCGAAGGAGAGACCCAGTACTTC.

The CDR3: CASSPGRGLGYTF. The CDR3 coding sequence is TGTGCCAGCAGCCCCGGCAGGGGACTAGGCTACACCTTC. This chain connects TRBV11-2 to TRBJ1-2; the D gene is possibly TRBD1 (6 bases). V was clipped by 5 bases and J by 8 bases, with 15 bases between them. Per germline, CDR1 SGHAT and CDR2 FQNNGV. The CDR3 extends over 13 amino acids.

The genes are TRBV13 and TRBJ2-7, with 8 bases identical to TRBD1. This CDR3 is 13 amino acids long. The trim removed 4 bases at V and 6 bases at J, leaving 5 bases unmatched. CDR1 PRHDT and CDR2 FYEKMQ come from the germline V gene (reference sequence). In DNA form, the CDR3 reads TGTGCCAGCAGCTCGGACAGGGAGGCCGAGCAGTACTTC. It is translated as CASSSDREAEQYF.